The source of this TCR beta chain is a study of OX40 agonist ivuxolimab in advanced cancers. On the study more broadly: Patients received intravenous ivuxolimab every 2 weeks at 0.01 to 10 mg/kg. Patients assigned to dose escalation were diagnosed with hepatocellular carcinoma, melanoma, renal cell or head and neck cancer.

General observations from the study: Compared with CD4+, CD8+ T cells on average had more expanded clones.

In regard to this clone: The antigen is not known. The same CDR3 is also encoded by other DNA sequences in this sample.

Clones were read by immunoSEQ multiplex PCR, and TCRdb kept only the in-frame ones, dropping some. The sample holds some 97,000 clones, 89% seen once. The length of the CDR3 is 15 residues. Trimming took 9 bases from V and 1 from J, leaving 17 bases between them. This receptor was identified in an adult with an advanced solid tumor such as melanoma, head and neck, liver or kidney cancer. The specimen comprised CD4+ or CD8+ T cells sorted from blood, sampled in a trial of the OX40 agonist ivuxolimab. The chain links TRBV5-3 to TRBJ2-1; D uncertain. TRBV5-3 is flagged as an ORF with uncertain function. CDR3 residues: CATPLGSTSYNEQFF. The CDR3 region has the DNA TGTGCCACCCCCTTAGGCAGCACGTCCTACAATGAGCAGTTCTTC.